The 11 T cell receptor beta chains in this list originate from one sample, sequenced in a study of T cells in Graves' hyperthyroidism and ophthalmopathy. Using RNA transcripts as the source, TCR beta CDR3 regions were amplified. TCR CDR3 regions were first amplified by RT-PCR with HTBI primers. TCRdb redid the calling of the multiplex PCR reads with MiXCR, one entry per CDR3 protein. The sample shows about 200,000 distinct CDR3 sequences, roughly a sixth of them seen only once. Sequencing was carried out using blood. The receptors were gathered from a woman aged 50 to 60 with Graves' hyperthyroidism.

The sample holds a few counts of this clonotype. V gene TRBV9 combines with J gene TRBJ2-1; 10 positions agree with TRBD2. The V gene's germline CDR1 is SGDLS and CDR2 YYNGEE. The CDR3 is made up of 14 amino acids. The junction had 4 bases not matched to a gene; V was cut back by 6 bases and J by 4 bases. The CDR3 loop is CASNLAGAYNEQFF. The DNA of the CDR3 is TGTGCCAGCAACCTAGCGGGAGCTTACAATGAGCAGTTCTTC.

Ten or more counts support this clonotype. The CDR3 sequence is CASSYSLVQETQYF. CDR3 DNA sequence: TGTGCCAGCAGTTACTCGCTAGTCCAAGAGACCCAGTACTTC. The chain couples TRBV6-6 to TRBJ2-5; no definite D call. CDR1 is MNHNY, CDR2 SVGAGI, per germline (reference sequence). The CDR3 contains 14 residues. Trimming took off 0 bases at V and 1 base at J, with 6 bases between the two ends.

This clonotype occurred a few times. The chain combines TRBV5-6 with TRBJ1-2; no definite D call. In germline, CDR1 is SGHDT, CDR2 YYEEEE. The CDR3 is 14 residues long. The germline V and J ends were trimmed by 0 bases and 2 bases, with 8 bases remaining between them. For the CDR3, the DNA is TGTGCCAGCAGCTTGGATGGGGTCAACTATGGCTACACCTTC. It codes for CASSLDGVNYGYTF.

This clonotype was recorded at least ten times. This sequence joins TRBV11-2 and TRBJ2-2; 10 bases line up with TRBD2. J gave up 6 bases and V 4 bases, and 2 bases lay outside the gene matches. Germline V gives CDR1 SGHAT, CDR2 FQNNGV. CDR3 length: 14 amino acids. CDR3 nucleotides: TGTGCCAGCAGCTCCCTAGCGGGAGCCGGGGAGCTGTTTTTT. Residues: CASSSLAGAGELFF.

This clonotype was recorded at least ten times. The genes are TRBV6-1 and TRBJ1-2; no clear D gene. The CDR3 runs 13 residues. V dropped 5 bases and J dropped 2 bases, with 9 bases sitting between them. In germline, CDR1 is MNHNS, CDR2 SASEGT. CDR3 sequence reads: CASSRAENYGYTF. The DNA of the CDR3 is TGTGCCAGCAGTAGGGCGGAAAACTATGGCTACACCTTC.

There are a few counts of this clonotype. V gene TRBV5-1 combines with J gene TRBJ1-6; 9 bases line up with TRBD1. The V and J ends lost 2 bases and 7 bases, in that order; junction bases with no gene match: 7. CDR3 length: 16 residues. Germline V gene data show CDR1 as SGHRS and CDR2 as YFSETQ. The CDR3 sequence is CASSFSRDRGNSPLHF. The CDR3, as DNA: TGCGCCAGCAGCTTTAGTCGTGACAGGGGGAATTCACCCCTCCACTTT. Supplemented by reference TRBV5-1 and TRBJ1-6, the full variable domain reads KAGVTQTPRYLIKTRGQQVTLSCSPISGHRSVSWYQQTPGQGLQFLFEYFSETQRNKGNFPGRFSGRQFSNSRSEMNVSTLELGDSALYLCASSFSRDRGNSPLHFGNGTRLTVT.

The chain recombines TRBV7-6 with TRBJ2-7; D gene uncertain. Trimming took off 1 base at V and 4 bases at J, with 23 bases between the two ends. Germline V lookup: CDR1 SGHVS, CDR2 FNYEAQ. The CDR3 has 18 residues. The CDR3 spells CASSLVAPRSSSFYEQYF. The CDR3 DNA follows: TGTGCCAGCAGCTTAGTAGCCCCCCGCTCCTCCAGCTTTTACGAGCAGTACTTC.

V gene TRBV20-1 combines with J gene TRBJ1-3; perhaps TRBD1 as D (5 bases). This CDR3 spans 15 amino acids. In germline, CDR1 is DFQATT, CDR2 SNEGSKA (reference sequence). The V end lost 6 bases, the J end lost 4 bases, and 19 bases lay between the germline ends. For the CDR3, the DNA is TGCAGTGCGCTCAGGCCCGGGGGAAGGGGAAACACCATATATTTT. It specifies CSALRPGGRGNTIYF.

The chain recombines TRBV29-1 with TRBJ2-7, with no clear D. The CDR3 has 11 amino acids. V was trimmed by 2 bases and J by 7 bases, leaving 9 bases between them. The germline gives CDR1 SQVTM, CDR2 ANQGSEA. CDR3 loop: CSVERPPEQYF. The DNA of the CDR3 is TGCAGCGTTGAAAGGCCTCCGGAGCAGTACTTC.

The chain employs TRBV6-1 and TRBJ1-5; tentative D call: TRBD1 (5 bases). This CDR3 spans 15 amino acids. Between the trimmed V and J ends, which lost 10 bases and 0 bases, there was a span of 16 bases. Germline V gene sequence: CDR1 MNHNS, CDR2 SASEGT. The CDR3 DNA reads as TGTGCCACCGGAAGGGTAGGGGCTAGCAATCAGCCCCAGCATTTT. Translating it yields CATGRVGASNQPQHF.

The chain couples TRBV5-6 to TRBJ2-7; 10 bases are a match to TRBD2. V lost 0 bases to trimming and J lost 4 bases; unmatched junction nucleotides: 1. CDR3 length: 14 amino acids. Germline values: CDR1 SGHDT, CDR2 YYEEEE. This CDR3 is CASSLELAGYEQYF. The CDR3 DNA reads TGTGCCAGCAGCTTGGAACTAGCGGGATACGAGCAGTACTTC.